The 10 T cell receptor beta chains presented below share a single source sample, sequenced in a study of T cell responses to AZD1222 COVID-19 vaccine. Method: immunoSEQ multiplex PCR; TCRdb's copy keeps in-frame clones and lacks some. Of 130,000 to 150,000 clones detected, under 95% appear once; the ten largest clones hold 2.5% to 3%. Material: peripheral blood, obtained on day 0 of MenACWY control vaccination. These receptors were obtained from an adult in good health.

This chain joins TRBV28 and TRBJ2-5; the match to TRBD2 covers 12 bases. Germline V CDR1 and CDR2: MDHEN, SYDVKM. The CDR3 spans 14 residues. V was clipped by 6 bases and J by 5 bases; unmatched bases: 4. The CDR3 loop reads CASSRLAGEETQYF. The CDR3 region has the DNA TGTGCCAGCAGCCGACTAGCGGGAGAGGAGACCCAGTACTTC.

V is TRBV2 and J is TRBJ1-5, with D uncertain. Trimming removed 2 bases at V and 6 bases at J, with 20 bases between. The CDR3 sequence is 17 residues long. CDR1 and CDR2 from the germline V gene are SNHLY and FYNNEI. The CDR3 DNA follows: TGTGCCAGCAGTGAAAGCCTTACGATCGCTGGTGCTCAGCCCCAGCATTTT. Its protein product is CASSESLTIAGAQPQHF.

The CDR3 region is CASSLIPGAMNTEAFF. In nucleotides, the CDR3 is TGTGCCAGCAGCTTAATTCCGGGGGCTATGAACACTGAAGCTTTCTTT. The chain is built from TRBV7-2 and TRBJ1-1; tentative D call: TRBD1 (6 bases). The germline gives CDR1 SGHTA, CDR2 FQGNSA. V lost 2 bases and J lost 0, with 13 bases in between. This CDR3 has 16 residues.

V and J are TRBV29-1 and TRBJ2-7; TRBD2 matches 13 bases. Trimming removed 7 bases from V and 2 bases from J; junction bases left unmatched: 11. The germline CDR1 and CDR2 sequences are SQVTM and ANQGSEA. There are 16 residues in the CDR3. The DNA of the CDR3 is TGCAGCGGCCTAGGACTAGCGGGGGCGTCAACCTACGAGCAGTACTTC. The encoded protein is CSGLGLAGASTYEQYF.

This rearrangement joins TRBV30 to TRBJ2-3; TRBD2 matches at 15 bases. Germline values: CDR1 GTSNPN, CDR2 SVGIG (reference sequence). The CDR3 length is 21 residues. V dropped 2 bases and J dropped 0; count of bases not matched to a gene: 15. The chain's CDR3 is CAWSPTRGLAGGTDSTDTQYF. The CDR3 DNA is TGTGCCTGGAGTCCCACCCGGGGACTAGCGGGGGGCACTGATAGCACAGATACGCAGTATTTT.

For the CDR3, the DNA is TGTGCCAGCAGCGTAGCGGGGACAGGGGGACAAGAGACCCAGTACTTC. It translates to CASSVAGTGGQETQYF. The J gene is TRBJ2-5, the V gene TRBV9, with 11 bases that match TRBD1. The CDR3 contains 16 residues. The V gene's germline CDR1 is SGDLS and CDR2 YYNGEE. Trimming cost V 0 bases and J 2 bases; bases outside gene matches: 3. The full variable domain, completed using reference TRBV9 and TRBJ2-5, is DSGVTQTPKHLITATGQRVTLRCSPRSGDLSVYWYQQSLDQGLQFLIQYYNGEERAKGNILERFSAQQFPDLHSELNLSSLELGDSALYFCASSVAGTGGQETQYFGPGTRLLVL.

This chain connects TRBV5-5 to TRBJ1-1, with D perhaps matching TRBD1 (5 bases). The V gene lost 4 bases and the J gene lost 1 base, with 14 bases spanning the gap. CDR3 length: 15 amino acids. Per germline, CDR1 SGHKS and CDR2 YYEKEE (reference sequence). This chain's CDR3 is CASSLHATENTEAFF. The CDR3 DNA reads as TGTGCCAGCAGCCTACATGCGACAGAGAACACTGAAGCTTTCTTT.

The chain links TRBV28 to TRBJ1-2, with a weak D call TRBD1 (5 bases). Trimming removed 3 bases from V and 8 bases from J, with 19 bases in between. The CDR3 is made up of 15 amino acids. From germline, CDR1 is MDHEN and CDR2 SYDVKM. CDR3 nucleotide sequence: TGTGCCAGCAGTTTTTTTCTCCCAGGGAGTCGGGGCTACACCTTC. Encoded protein: CASSFFLPGSRGYTF.

The V gene is TRBV30, the J gene TRBJ2-5; D remains ambiguous. This CDR3 contains 11 residues. The ends were cut back, 0 bases at V and 3 bases at J, with 2 bases in the middle. Germline V gene lookup returns CDR1 GTSNPN and CDR2 SVGIG (reference sequence). CDR3 sequence: CAWSVKETQYF. In DNA, the CDR3 is TGTGCCTGGAGTGTAAAAGAGACCCAGTACTTC.

This clone was counted once. The chain uses TRBV15 and TRBJ1-5, with unresolved D. This CDR3 contains 17 residues. Trimming removed 3 bases at V and 7 bases at J, with 22 bases between. Germline CDR1 is LNHNV and CDR2 is YYDKDF (reference sequence). CDR3 nucleotides: TGTGCCACCAGCAGCCCCCGGGGAGGGAGGATCGGGCAGCCCCAGCATTTT. This translates into CATSSPRGGRIGQPQHF.